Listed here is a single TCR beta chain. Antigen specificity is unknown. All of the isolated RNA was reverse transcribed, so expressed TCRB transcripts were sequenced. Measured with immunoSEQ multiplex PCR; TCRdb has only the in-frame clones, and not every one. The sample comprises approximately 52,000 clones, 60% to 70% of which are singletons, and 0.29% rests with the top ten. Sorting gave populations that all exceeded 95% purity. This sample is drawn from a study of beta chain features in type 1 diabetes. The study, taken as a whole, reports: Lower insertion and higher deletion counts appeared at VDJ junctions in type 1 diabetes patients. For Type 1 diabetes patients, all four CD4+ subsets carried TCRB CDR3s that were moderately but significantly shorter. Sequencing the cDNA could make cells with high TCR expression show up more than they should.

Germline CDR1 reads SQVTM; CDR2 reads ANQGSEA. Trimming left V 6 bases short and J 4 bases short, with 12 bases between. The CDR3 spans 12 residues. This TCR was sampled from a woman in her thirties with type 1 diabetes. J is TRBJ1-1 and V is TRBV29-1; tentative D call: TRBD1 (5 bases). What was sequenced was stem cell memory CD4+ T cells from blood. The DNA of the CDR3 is TGCAGCGTAGGGAACGGGGGCACTGAAGCTTTCTTT. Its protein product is CSVGNGGTEAFF.